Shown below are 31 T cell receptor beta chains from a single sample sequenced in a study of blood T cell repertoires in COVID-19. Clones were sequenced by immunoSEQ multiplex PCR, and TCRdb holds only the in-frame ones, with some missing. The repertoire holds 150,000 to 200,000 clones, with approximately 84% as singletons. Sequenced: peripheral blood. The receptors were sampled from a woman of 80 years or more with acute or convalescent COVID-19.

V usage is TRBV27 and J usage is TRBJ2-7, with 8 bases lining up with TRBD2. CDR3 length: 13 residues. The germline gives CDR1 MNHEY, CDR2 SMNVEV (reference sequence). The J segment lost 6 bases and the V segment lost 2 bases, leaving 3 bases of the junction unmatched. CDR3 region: CASSLGLATEQYF. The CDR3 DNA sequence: TGTGCCAGCAGTTTAGGACTAGCCACCGAGCAGTACTTC.

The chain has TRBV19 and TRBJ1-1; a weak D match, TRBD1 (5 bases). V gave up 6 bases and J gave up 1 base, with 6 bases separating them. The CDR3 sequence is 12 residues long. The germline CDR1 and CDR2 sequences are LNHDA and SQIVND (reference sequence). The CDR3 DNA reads TGTGCCAGTAGCGGGGGGAACACTGAAGCTTTCTTT. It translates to CASSGGNTEAFF. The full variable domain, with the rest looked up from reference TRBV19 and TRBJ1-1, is DGGITQSPKYLFRKEGQNVTLSCEQNLNHDAMYWYRQDPGQGLRLIYYSQIVNDFQKGDIAEGYSVSREKKESFPLTVTSAQKNPTAFYLCASSGGNTEAFFGQGTRLTVV.

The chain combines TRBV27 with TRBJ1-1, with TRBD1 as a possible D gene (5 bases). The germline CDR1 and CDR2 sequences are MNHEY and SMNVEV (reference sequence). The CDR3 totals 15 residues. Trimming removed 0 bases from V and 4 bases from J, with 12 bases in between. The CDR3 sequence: CASSLSKSGRTEAFF. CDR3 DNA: TGTGCCAGCAGTTTATCAAAGTCAGGGCGCACTGAAGCTTTCTTT.

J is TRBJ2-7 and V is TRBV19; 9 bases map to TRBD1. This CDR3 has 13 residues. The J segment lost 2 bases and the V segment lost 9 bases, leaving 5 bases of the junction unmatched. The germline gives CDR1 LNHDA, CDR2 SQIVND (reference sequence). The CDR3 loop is CARRQGGTYEQYF. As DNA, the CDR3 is TGTGCCAGACGACAGGGGGGGACCTACGAGCAGTACTTC.

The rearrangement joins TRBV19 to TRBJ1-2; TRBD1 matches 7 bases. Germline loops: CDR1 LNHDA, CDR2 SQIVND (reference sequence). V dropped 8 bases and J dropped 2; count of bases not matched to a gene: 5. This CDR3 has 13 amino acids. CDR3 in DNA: TGTGCCAGTGGACTACAGGGGAACTATGGCTACACCTTC. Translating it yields CASGLQGNYGYTF.

The CDR3 DNA sequence: TGCAGTGTTGGTTCGGGATACACCTTC. The encoded protein is CSVGSGYTF. This chain joins TRBV20-1 and TRBJ1-2; D not certain. There are 9 residues in the CDR3. The germline V gene has CDR1 DFQATT and CDR2 SNEGSKA (reference sequence). The germline V and J ends were trimmed by 7 bases and 11 bases, with 11 bases remaining between them.

Here the CDR3 reads CASSLQGGGDTEAFF. The CDR3 DNA reads TGTGCCAGCAGTCTACAGGGTGGGGGGGACACTGAAGCTTTCTTT. This chain uses TRBV6-5 with TRBJ1-1; possible D gene TRBD1, 6 bases. The germline V gene has CDR1 MNHEY and CDR2 SVGAGI. The V end was cut by 5 bases, the J end by 3 bases, with 16 bases between. This CDR3 is 15 amino acids long.

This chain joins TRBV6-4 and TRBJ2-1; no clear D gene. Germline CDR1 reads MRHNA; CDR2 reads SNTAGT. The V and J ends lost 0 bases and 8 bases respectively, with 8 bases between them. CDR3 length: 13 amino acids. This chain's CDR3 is CASSDSPGYEQFF. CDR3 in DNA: TGTGCCAGCAGTGACTCACCTGGCTATGAGCAGTTCTTC.

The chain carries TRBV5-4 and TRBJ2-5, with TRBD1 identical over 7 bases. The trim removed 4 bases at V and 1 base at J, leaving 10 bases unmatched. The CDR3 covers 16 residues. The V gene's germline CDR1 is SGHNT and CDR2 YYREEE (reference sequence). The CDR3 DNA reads TGTGCCAGCAGCCGTCCGGGACAGTTTTTCCAAGAGACCCAGTACTTC. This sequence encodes CASSRPGQFFQETQYF.

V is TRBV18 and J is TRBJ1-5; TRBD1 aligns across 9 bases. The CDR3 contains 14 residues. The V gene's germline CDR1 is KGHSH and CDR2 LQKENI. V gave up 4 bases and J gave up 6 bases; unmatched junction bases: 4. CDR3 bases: TGTGCCAGCTCACTTGGGACAGGGTTTCAGCCCCAGCATTTT. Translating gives CASSLGTGFQPQHF.

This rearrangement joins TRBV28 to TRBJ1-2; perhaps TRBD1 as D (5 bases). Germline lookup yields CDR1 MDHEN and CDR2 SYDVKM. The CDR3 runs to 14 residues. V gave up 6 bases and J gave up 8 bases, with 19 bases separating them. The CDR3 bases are TGTGCCAGCAGACCCTTAGGCCCAAGGGGAGGCTACACCTTC. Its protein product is CASRPLGPRGGYTF.

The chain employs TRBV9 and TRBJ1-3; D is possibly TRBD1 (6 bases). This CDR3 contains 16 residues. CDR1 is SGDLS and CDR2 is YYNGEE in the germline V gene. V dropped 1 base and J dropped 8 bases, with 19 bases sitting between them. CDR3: CASSVSGHRFGDTIYF. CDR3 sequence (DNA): TGTGCCAGCAGCGTATCGGGACACCGGTTTGGGGACACCATATATTTT.

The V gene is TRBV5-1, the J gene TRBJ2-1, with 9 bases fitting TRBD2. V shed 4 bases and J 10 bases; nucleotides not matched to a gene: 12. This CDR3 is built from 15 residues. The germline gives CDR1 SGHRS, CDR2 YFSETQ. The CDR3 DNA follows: TGCGCCAGCAGCCCGGACGGGACTAGCAGTCGCGAGCAGTTCTTC. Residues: CASSPDGTSSREQFF.

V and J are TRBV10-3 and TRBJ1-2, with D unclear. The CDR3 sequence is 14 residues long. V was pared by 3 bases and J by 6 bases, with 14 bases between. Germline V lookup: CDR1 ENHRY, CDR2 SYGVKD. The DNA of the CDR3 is TGTGCCATCAGTGAAAGAGGGCTGGTGGATGGCTACACCTTC. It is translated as CAISERGLVDGYTF.

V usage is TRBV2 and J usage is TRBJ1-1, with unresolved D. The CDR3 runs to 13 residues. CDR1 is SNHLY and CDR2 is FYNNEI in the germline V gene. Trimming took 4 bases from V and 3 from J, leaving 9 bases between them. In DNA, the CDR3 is TGTGCCAGCAGTGGCGGCCTTTACACTGAAGCTTTCTTT. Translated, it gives CASSGGLYTEAFF.

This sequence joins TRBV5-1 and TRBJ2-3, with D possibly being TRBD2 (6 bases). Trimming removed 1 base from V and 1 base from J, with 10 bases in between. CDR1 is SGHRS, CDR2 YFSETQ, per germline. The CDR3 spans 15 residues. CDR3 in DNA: TGCGCCAGCAGCTTGTCGGCTAGCGGCACAGATACGCAGTATTTT. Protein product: CASSLSASGTDTQYF.

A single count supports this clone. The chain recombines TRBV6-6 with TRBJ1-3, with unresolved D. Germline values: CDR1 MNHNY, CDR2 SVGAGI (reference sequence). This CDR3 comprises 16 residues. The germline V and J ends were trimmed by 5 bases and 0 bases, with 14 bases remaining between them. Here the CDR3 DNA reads TGTGCCAGCAGTGTTCTCGGGGTCTCCTCTGGAAACACCATATATTTT. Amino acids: CASSVLGVSSGNTIYF.

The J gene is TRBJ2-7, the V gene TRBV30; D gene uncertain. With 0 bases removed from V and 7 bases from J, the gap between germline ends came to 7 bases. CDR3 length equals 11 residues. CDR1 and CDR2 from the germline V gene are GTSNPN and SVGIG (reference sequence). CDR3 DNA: TGTGCCTGGAGTGTATTGAGGGAGCAGTACTTC. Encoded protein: CAWSVLREQYF.

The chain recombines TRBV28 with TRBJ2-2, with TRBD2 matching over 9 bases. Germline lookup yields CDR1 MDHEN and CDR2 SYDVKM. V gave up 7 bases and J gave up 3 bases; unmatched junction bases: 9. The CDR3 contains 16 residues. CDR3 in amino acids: CASTPAGGSYTGELFF. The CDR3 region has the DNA TGTGCCAGCACCCCAGCGGGGGGCTCATACACCGGGGAGCTGTTTTTT.

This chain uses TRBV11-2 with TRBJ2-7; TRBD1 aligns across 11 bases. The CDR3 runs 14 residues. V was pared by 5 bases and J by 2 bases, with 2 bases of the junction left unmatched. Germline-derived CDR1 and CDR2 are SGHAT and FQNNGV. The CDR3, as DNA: TGTGCCAGCAGCCGGGGACAGGGGGCCTACGAGCAGTACTTC. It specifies CASSRGQGAYEQYF.

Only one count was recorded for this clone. CDR3 region: CASSKRTSLGNEQFF. CDR3 sequence (DNA): TGTGCCAGCAGCAAGAGGACTAGCCTGGGCAATGAGCAGTTCTTC. The chain is built from TRBV2 and TRBJ2-1; 8 nucleotides match TRBD2. Germline V gene sequence: CDR1 SNHLY, CDR2 FYNNEI. This CDR3 spans 15 amino acids. Unmatched junction bases numbered 10, after V lost 6 bases and J lost 6 bases.

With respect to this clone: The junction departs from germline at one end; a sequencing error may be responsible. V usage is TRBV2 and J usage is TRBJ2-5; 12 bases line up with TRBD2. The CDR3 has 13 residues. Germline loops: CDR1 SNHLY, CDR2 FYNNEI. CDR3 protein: CASNRLAGEAQYF. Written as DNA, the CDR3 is TGTGCCAGCAACAGACTAGCGGGAGAGGCCCAGTACTTC.

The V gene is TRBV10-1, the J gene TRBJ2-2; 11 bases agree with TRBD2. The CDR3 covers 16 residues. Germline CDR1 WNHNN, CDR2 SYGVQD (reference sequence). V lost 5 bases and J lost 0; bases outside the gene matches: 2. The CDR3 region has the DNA TGCGCCAGCAGTCGTAGCGGGAGGGCGAACACCGGGGAGCTGTTTTTT. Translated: CASSRSGRANTGELFF.

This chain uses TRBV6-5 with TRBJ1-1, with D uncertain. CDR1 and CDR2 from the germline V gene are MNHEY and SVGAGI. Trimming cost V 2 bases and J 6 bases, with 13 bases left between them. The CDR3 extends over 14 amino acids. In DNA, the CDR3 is TGTGCCAGCAGTTACGACACGGGGTCCCCTGAAGCTTTCTTT. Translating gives CASSYDTGSPEAFF.

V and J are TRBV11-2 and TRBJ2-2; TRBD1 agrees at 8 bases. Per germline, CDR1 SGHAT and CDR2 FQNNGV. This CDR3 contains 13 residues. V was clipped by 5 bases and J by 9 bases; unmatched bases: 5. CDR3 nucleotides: TGTGCCAGCAGCCTGACAGGGGTTTGGGAGCTGTTTTTT. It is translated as CASSLTGVWELFF.

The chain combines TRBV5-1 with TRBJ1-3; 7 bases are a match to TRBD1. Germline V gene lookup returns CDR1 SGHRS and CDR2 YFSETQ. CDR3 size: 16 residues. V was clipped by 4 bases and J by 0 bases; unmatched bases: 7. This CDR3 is CASSPGQTSSGNTIYF. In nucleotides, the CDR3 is TGCGCCAGCAGCCCGGGACAGACGAGCTCTGGAAACACCATATATTTT. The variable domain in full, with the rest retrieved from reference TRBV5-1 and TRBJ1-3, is KAGVTQTPRYLIKTRGQQVTLSCSPISGHRSVSWYQQTPGQGLQFLFEYFSETQRNKGNFPGRFSGRQFSNSRSEMNVSTLELGDSALYLCASSPGQTSSGNTIYFGEGSWLTVV.

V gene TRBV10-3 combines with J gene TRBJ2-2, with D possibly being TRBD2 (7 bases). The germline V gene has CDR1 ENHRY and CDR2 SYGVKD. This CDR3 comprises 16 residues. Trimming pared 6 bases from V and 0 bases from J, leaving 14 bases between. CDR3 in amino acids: CAIRRGGTSNTGELFF. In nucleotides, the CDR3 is TGTGCCATCAGGAGGGGAGGGACATCGAACACCGGGGAGCTGTTTTTT.

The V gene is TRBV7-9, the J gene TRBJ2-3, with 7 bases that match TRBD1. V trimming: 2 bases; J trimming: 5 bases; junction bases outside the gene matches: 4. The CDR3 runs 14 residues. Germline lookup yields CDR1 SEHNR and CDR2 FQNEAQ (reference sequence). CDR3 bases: TGTGCCAGCAGCTTACAACAGGGGTTAGATACGCAGTATTTT. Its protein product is CASSLQQGLDTQYF. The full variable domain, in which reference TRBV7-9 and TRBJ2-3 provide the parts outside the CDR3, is DTGVSQNPRHKITKRGQNVTFRCDPISEHNRLYWYRQTLGQGPEFLTYFQNEAQLEKSRLLSDRFSAERPKGSFSTLEIQRTEQGDSAMYLCASSLQQGLDTQYFGPGTRLTVL.

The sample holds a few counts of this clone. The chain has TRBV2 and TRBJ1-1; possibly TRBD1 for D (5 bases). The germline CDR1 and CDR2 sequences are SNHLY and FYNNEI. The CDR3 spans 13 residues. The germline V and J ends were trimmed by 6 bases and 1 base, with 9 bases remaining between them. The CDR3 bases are TGTGCCAGCAGCCGGGGGGGGAACACTGAAGCTTTCTTT. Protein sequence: CASSRGGNTEAFF.

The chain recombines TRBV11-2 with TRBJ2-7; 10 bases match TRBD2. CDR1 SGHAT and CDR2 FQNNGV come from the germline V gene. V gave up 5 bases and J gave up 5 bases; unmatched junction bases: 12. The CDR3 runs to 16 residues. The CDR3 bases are TGTGCCAGCAGCCCTACTCGGAGCGGGAGGGCCGACGAGCAGTACTTC. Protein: CASSPTRSGRADEQYF.

CDR3 amino acids: CAWTLTSAQETQYF. The DNA of the CDR3 is TGTGCCTGGACCCTGACTAGCGCCCAAGAGACCCAGTACTTC. This chain joins TRBV30 and TRBJ2-5; 8 bases map to TRBD2. Trimming took 4 bases from V and 1 from J; bases not matched to a gene: 5. This CDR3 spans 14 amino acids. Germline lookup yields CDR1 GTSNPN and CDR2 SVGIG (reference sequence).